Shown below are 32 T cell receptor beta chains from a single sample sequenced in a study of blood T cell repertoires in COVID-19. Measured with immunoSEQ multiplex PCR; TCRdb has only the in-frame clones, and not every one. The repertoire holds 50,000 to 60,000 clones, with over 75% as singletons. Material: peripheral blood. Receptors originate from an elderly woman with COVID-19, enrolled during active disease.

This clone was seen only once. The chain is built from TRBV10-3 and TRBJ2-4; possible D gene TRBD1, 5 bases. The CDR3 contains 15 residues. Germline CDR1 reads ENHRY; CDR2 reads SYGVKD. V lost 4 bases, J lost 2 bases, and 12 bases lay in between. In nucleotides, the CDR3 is TGTGCCATCAGTGGCCAAGGGGAAACCAAAAACATTCAGTACTTC. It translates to CAISGQGETKNIQYF.

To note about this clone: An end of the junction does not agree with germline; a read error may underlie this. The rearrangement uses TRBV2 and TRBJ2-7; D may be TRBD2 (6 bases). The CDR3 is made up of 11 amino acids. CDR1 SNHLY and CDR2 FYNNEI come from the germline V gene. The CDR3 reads CASSEGAEGNF. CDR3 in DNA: TGTGCCAGCAGTGAAGGGGCGGAGGGTAACTTC.

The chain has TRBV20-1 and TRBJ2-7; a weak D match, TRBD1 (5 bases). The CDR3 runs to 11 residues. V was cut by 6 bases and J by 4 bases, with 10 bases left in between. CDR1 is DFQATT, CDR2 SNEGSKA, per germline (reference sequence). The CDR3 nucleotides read TGCAGTGCAGGAAGACAGTACGAGCAGTACTTC. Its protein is CSAGRQYEQYF.

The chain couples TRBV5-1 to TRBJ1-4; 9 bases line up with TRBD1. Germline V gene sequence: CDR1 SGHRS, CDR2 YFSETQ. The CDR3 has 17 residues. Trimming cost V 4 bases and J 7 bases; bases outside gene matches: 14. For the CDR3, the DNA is TGCGCCAGCAGCCCGGCCCCGGAGAGGGGACAGGGTGAAAAACTGTTTTTT. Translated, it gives CASSPAPERGQGEKLFF.

The CDR3 here is CASSTVQGAYGYTF. The CDR3 DNA follows: TGTGCCAGTAGTACAGTCCAGGGGGCCTATGGCTACACCTTC. V and J are TRBV19 and TRBJ1-2; 8 bases map to TRBD1. Trimming at V came to 4 bases and at J to 4 bases, leaving 5 bases not matched to a gene. The CDR3 is made up of 14 amino acids. CDR1 and CDR2 from the germline V gene are LNHDA and SQIVND (reference sequence).

CDR3 coding DNA: TGTGCCAGCAGTTTAACGGCAGGGGGGTTTAACATTCAGTACTTC. Protein: CASSLTAGGFNIQYF. The chain has TRBV28 and TRBJ2-4; D might be TRBD1 (7 bases). Germline V gives CDR1 MDHEN, CDR2 SYDVKM. Deletions cut 2 bases from V and 7 bases from J, with 15 bases between. The CDR3 has 15 amino acids. Full variable domain (rest looked up from reference TRBV28 and TRBJ2-4): DVKVTQSSRYLVKRTGEKVFLECVQDMDHENMFWYRQDPGLGLRLIYFSYDVKMKEKGDIPEGYSVSREKKERFSLILESASTNQTSMYLCASSLTAGGFNIQYFGAGTRLSVL.

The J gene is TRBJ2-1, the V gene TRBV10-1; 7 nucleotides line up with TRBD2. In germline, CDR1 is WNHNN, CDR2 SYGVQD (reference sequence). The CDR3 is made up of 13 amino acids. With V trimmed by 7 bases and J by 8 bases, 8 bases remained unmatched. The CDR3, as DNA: TGCGCCAGCACAGGACTAGACTATGATGAGCAGTTCTTC. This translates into CASTGLDYDEQFF.

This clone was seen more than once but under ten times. Here the CDR3 DNA reads TGTGCCTGGAGTGTAAGGGGACAGCCCCAGCATTTT. Its translation is CAWSVRGQPQHF. The chain employs TRBV30 and TRBJ1-5; D perhaps matches TRBD1 (5 bases). This CDR3 has 12 residues. V lost 0 bases and J lost 7, with 7 bases in between. CDR1 is GTSNPN and CDR2 is SVGIG in the germline V gene (reference sequence).

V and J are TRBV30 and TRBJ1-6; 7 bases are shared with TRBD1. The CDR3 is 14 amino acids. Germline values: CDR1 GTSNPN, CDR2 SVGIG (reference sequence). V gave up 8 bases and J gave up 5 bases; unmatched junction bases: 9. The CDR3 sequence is CAHRKGQNNSPLHF. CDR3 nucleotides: TGTGCCCATAGAAAGGGACAGAATAATTCACCCCTCCACTTT.

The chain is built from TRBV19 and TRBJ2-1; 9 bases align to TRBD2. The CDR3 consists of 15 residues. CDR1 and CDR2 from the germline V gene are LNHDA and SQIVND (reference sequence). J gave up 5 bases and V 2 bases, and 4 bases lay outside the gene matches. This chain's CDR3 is CASSIRTSVNNEQFF. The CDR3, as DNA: TGTGCCAGTAGTATACGGACTAGCGTTAACAATGAGCAGTTCTTC.

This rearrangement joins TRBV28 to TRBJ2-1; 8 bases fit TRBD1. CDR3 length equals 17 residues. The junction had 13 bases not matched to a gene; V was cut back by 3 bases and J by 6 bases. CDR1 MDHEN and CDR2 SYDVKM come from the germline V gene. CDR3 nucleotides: TGTGCCAGCAGTTTGCGGACAGGGCCGCGCAAGGGCAATGAGCAGTTCTTC. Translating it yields CASSLRTGPRKGNEQFF.

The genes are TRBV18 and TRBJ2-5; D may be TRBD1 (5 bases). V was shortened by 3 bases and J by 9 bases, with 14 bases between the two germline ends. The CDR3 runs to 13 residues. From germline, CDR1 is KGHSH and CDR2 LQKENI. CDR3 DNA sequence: TGTGCCAGCTCACCGGACATGGCGGCCCCCCAGTACTTC. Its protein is CASSPDMAAPQYF.

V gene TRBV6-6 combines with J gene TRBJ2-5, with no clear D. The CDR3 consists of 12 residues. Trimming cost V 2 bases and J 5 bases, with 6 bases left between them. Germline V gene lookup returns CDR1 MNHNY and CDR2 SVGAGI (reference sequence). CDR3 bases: TGTGCCAGCAGTTACGCGAGGGAGACCCAGTACTTC. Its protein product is CASSYARETQYF.

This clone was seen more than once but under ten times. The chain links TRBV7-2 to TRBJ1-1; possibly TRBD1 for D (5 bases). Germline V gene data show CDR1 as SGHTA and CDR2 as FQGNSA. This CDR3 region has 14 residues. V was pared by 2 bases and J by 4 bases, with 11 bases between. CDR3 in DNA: TGTGCCAGCAGCTTACAGGGTGGGGTCACTGAAGCTTTCTTT. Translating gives CASSLQGGVTEAFF.

This CDR3 is CASSVGLAYEQFF. The CDR3 coding sequence is TGTGCCAGCAGTGTAGGGCTAGCCTATGAGCAGTTCTTC. This chain connects TRBV2 to TRBJ2-1; D possibly corresponds to TRBD2 (5 bases). The germline gives CDR1 SNHLY, CDR2 FYNNEI. This CDR3 comprises 13 residues. The germline V and J ends were trimmed by 4 bases and 8 bases, with 12 bases remaining between them.

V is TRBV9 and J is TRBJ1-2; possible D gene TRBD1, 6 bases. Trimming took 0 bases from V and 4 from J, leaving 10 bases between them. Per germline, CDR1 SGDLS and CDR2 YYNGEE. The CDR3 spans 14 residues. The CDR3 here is CASSVAGTTYGYTF. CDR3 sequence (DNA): TGTGCCAGCAGCGTAGCGGGGACAACCTATGGCTACACCTTC.

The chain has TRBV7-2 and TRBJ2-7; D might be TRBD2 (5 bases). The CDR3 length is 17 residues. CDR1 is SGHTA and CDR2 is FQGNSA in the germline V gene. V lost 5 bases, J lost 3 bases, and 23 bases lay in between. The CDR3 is CASSPGGYEGVIYEQYF. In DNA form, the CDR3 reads TGTGCCAGCAGCCCAGGCGGGTACGAGGGAGTAATCTACGAGCAGTACTTC.

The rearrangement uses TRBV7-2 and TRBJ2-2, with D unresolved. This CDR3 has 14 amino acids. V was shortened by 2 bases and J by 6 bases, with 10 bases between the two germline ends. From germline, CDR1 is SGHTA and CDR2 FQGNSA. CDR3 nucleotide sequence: TGTGCCAGCAGCTTATCCAGCCGGGCCGGGGAGCTGTTTTTT. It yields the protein CASSLSSRAGELFF.

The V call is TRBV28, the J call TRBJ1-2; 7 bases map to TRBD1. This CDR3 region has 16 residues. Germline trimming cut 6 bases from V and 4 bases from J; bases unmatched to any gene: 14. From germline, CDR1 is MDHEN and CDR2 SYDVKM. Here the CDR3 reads CASRELLGGTGYGYTF. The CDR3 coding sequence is TGTGCCAGCAGGGAACTACTAGGGGGCACTGGCTATGGCTACACCTTC.

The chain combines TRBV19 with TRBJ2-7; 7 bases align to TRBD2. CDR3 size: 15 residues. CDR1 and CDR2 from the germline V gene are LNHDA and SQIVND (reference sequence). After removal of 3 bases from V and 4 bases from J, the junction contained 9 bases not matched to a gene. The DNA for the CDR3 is TGTGCCAGTAGTATTCGTTCTAGCGGTCAATACGAGCAGTACTTC. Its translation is CASSIRSSGQYEQYF.

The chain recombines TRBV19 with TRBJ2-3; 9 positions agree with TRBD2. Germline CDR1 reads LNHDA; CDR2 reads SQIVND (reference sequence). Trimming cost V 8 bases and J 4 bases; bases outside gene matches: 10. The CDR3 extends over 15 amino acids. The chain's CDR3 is CASVPSSGTADTQYF. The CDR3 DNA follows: TGTGCCAGTGTCCCCTCTAGCGGGACCGCAGATACGCAGTATTTT. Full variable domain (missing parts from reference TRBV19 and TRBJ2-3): DGGITQSPKYLFRKEGQNVTLSCEQNLNHDAMYWYRQDPGQGLRLIYYSQIVNDFQKGDIAEGYSVSREKKESFPLTVTSAQKNPTAFYLCASVPSSGTADTQYFGPGTRLTVL.

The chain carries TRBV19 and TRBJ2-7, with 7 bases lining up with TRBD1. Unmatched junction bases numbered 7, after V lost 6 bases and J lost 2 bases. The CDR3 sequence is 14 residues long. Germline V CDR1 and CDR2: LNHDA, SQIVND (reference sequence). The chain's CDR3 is CASSPKTGPYEQYF. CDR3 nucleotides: TGTGCCAGTAGCCCAAAGACAGGGCCCTACGAGCAGTACTTC.

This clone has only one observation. CDR3 sequence (DNA): TGTGCCAGCAGCCCAGGGGGGACAACTAACTATGGCTACACCTTC. Its translation: CASSPGGTTNYGYTF. The chain recombines TRBV7-3 with TRBJ1-2; 7 bases fit TRBD1. The CDR3 runs 15 residues. Germline V gene lookup returns CDR1 SGHTA and CDR2 FQGTGA. V lost 5 bases and J lost 0; bases outside the gene matches: 6.

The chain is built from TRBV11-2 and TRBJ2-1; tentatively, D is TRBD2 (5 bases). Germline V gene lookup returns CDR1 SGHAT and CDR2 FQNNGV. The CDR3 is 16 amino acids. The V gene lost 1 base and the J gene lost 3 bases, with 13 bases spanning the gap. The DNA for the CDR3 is TGTGCCAGCAGCTTAGTTGCGCTAGCAGGCTACAATGAGCAGTTCTTC. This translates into CASSLVALAGYNEQFF.

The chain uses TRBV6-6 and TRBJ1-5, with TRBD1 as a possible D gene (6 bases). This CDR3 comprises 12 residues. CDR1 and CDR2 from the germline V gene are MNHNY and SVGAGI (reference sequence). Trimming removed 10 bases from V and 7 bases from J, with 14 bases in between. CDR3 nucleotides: TGTGCCACAAACAGGGAAAACCAGCCCCAGCATTTT. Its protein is CATNRENQPQHF.

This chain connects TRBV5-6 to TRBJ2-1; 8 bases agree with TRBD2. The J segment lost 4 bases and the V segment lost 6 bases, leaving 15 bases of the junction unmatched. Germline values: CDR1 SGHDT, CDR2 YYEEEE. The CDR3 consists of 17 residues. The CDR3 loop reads CASTPGGRGRPYNEQFF. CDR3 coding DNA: TGTGCCAGCACCCCGGGGGGGAGGGGGAGACCTTACAATGAGCAGTTCTTC.

In nucleotides, the CDR3 is TGTGCCAGCAGCTTAAATGCGGGGCCCCAAGAGACCCAGTACTTC. This sequence encodes CASSLNAGPQETQYF. V is TRBV7-2 and J is TRBJ2-5; a possible D gene is TRBD2 (6 bases). The V gene lost 2 bases and the J gene lost 1 base, with 11 bases spanning the gap. The CDR3 is 15 residues long. CDR1 and CDR2 from the germline V gene are SGHTA and FQGNSA.

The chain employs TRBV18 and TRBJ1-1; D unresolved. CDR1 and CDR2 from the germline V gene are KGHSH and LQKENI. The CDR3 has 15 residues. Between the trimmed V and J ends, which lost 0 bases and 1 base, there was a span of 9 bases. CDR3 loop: CASSPPGSQNTEAFF. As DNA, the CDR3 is TGTGCCAGCTCACCACCGGGCAGCCAGAACACTGAAGCTTTCTTT.

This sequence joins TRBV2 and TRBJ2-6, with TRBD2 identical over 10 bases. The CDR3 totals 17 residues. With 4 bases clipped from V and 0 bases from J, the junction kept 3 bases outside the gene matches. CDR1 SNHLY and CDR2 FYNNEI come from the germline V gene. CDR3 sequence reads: CASSGTSGRSGANVLTF. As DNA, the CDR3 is TGTGCCAGCAGTGGGACTAGCGGCCGCTCTGGGGCCAACGTCCTGACTTTC. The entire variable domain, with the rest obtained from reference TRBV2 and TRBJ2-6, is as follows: EPEVTQTPSHQVTQMGQEVILRCVPISNHLYFYWYRQILGQKVEFLVSFYNNEISEKSEIFDDQFSVERPDGSNFTLKIRSTKLEDSAMYFCASSGTSGRSGANVLTFGAGSRLTVL.

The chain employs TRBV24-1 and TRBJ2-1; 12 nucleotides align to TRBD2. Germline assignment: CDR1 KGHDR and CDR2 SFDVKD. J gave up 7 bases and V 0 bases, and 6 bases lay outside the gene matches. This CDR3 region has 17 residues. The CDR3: CATSDLASGGALNEQFF. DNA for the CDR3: TGTGCCACCAGTGATTTGGCTAGCGGGGGGGCGTTGAATGAGCAGTTCTTC.

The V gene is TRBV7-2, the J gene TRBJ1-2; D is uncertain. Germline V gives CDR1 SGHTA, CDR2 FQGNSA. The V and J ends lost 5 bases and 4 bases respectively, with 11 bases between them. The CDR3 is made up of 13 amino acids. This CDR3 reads CASSPARGYGYTF. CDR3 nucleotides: TGTGCCAGCAGCCCTGCCCGGGGCTATGGCTACACCTTC.

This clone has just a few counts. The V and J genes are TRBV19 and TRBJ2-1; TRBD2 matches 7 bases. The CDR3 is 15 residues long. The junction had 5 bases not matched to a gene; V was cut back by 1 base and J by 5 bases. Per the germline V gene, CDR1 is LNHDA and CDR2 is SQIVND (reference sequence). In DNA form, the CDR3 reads TGTGCCAGTAGTATAGGGGGGGGACCCAACAATGAGCAGTTCTTC. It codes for CASSIGGGPNNEQFF.